Listed here is a single T cell receptor beta chain. Germline lookup yields CDR1 KGHDR and CDR2 SFDVKD. Trimming stripped 3 bases from V and 4 bases from J, with 10 bases between. The CDR3 runs to 14 residues. This sample was included in a study of blood T cell repertoires in COVID-19. Only in-frame clones appear in the TCRdb table, and some are missing; sequencing was by immunoSEQ multiplex PCR. The profile shows tens of thousands of clones, about 76% of them singletons. This chain links TRBV24-1 with TRBJ2-3, with D hard to call. Sequenced: peripheral blood. This sequence originates from a woman aged 80 or older with active or convalescent COVID-19. CDR3 in amino acids: CATSDPSEADTQYF. DNA for the CDR3: TGTGCCACCAGTGATCCCTCAGAGGCAGATACGCAGTATTTT.